Below, 20 T cell receptor beta chains from the same sample are listed, as sequenced in a study of T cell responses to AZD1222 COVID-19 vaccine. Clones were sequenced by immunoSEQ multiplex PCR, and TCRdb holds only the in-frame ones, with some missing. Here the sample spans 95,000 to 150,000 clones, approximately 90% being singletons. This specimen was peripheral blood, taken on day 0 of AZD1222 vaccination. All receptors derive from an adult in good health.

This clone was counted only a few times. The gene calls are TRBV28 and TRBJ1-5; possibly TRBD1 for D (6 bases). V dropped 4 bases and J dropped 4 bases, with 14 bases sitting between them. The V gene's germline CDR1 is MDHEN and CDR2 SYDVKM. The CDR3 covers 15 residues. CDR3 in amino acids: CASSSPRDKNQPQHF. The CDR3 DNA reads as TGTGCCAGCAGTTCCCCTCGGGACAAGAATCAGCCCCAGCATTTT.

In its sample, this clone was seen a few times. The chain employs TRBV5-1 and TRBJ2-3, with 8 bases fitting TRBD1. The length of the CDR3 is 18 residues. V lost 0 bases and J lost 3; bases outside the gene matches: 12. Germline CDR1 and CDR2: SGHRS and YFSETQ. The CDR3 sequence: CASSLGFVRGRLTDTQYF. CDR3 nucleotide sequence: TGCGCCAGCAGCTTGGGGTTTGTCAGGGGGCGCCTTACAGATACGCAGTATTTT.

This clone has a handful of counts. The gene calls are TRBV2 and TRBJ2-7; 10 nucleotides line up with TRBD2. CDR1 and CDR2 from the germline V gene are SNHLY and FYNNEI. The CDR3 is 15 amino acids. Germline trimming cut 4 bases from V and 6 bases from J; bases unmatched to any gene: 9. The CDR3 is CASSVRSGGAGEQYF. For the CDR3, the DNA is TGTGCCAGCAGTGTTCGGAGCGGGGGGGCAGGCGAGCAGTACTTC.

The chain joins TRBV9 to TRBJ2-1; D is possibly TRBD2 (6 bases). The CDR3 length is 13 residues. CDR1 and CDR2 from the germline V gene are SGDLS and YYNGEE. V lost 4 bases, J lost 12 bases, and 17 bases lay in between. The CDR3 sequence: CASSLISRGGQFF. The CDR3 bases are TGTGCCAGCAGCCTTATCTCTAGGGGAGGGCAGTTCTTC.

The chain couples TRBV28 to TRBJ2-7, with 9 bases matching TRBD1. Germline V CDR1 and CDR2: MDHEN, SYDVKM. The junction had 7 bases not matched to a gene; V was cut back by 4 bases and J by 3 bases. CDR3 length equals 15 residues. CDR3 nucleotide sequence: TGTGCCAGCAGTTCCCCGGGACAGGGAGACTACGAGCAGTACTTC. It translates to CASSSPGQGDYEQYF.

This clone has just one count. V gene TRBV6-5 combines with J gene TRBJ1-6, with D possibly being TRBD1 (5 bases). CDR1 MNHEY and CDR2 SVGAGI come from the germline V gene. The germline V and J ends were trimmed by 8 bases and 6 bases, with 14 bases remaining between them. The CDR3 is made up of 14 amino acids. CDR3 DNA: TGTGCCAGCTGGTCAGGGCAGGGTAATTCACCCCTCCACTTT. It specifies CASWSGQGNSPLHF.

This clone was seen only once. This chain uses TRBV2 with TRBJ1-1; D unclear. The V end lost 1 base, the J end lost 1 base, and 10 bases lay between the germline ends. This CDR3 comprises 15 residues. The V gene's germline CDR1 is SNHLY and CDR2 FYNNEI. CDR3 residues: CASSEVGFGNTEAFF. In DNA, the CDR3 is TGTGCCAGCAGTGAAGTGGGGTTCGGGAACACTGAAGCTTTCTTT.

A single count supports this clone. This chain uses TRBV11-2 with TRBJ1-6; 7 bases align to TRBD1. Per germline, CDR1 SGHAT and CDR2 FQNNGV. Trimming at V came to 1 base and at J to 7 bases, leaving 7 bases not matched to a gene. This CDR3 has 16 amino acids. The CDR3 sequence: CASSLVSGQPNSPLHF. The DNA of the CDR3 is TGTGCCAGCAGCTTAGTTTCGGGACAGCCGAATTCACCCCTCCACTTT. The entire variable domain, with the rest obtained from reference TRBV11-2 and TRBJ1-6, is as follows: EAGVAQSPRYKIIEKRQSVAFWCNPISGHATLYWYQQILGQGPKLLIQFQNNGVVDDSQLPKDRFSAERLKGVDSTLKIQPAKLEDSAVYLCASSLVSGQPNSPLHFGNGTRLTVT.

The rearrangement joins TRBV5-8 to TRBJ1-1, with D maybe TRBD1 (5 bases). CDR1 is SGHTS, CDR2 YDEGEE, per germline. The germline V and J ends were trimmed by 0 bases and 1 base, with 10 bases remaining between them. CDR3 size: 15 residues. The DNA of the CDR3 is TGTGCCAGCAGCTTGGGAAGGGGATGGAACACTGAAGCTTTCTTT. Residues: CASSLGRGWNTEAFF.

This chain's CDR3 is CASKPPGQVPYGYTF. The CDR3 coding sequence is TGTGCCAGCAAGCCTCCGGGACAGGTCCCCTATGGCTACACCTTC. The V call is TRBV28, the J call TRBJ1-2; 8 bases map to TRBD1. Germline CDR1 is MDHEN and CDR2 is SYDVKM. After removal of 7 bases from V and 4 bases from J, the junction contained 11 bases not matched to a gene. The CDR3 runs to 15 residues.

CDR3 sequence: CASSVGSNQPQHF. In DNA form, the CDR3 reads TGTGCCAGCAGCGTGGGAAGCAATCAGCCCCAGCATTTT. The chain joins TRBV9 to TRBJ1-5; D gene ambiguous. Germline CDR1 is SGDLS and CDR2 is YYNGEE. Between the trimmed V and J ends, which lost 2 bases and 1 base, there was a span of 4 bases. The CDR3 is 13 amino acids.

The chain combines TRBV18 with TRBJ2-3; the match to TRBD1 covers 11 bases. The J segment lost 6 bases and the V segment lost 3 bases, leaving 8 bases of the junction unmatched. The CDR3 spans 16 residues. Germline CDR1 is KGHSH and CDR2 is LQKENI. The CDR3 nucleotides read TGTGCCAGCTCACCGCGGACAGGGGGCGGGGTTGATACGCAGTATTTT. This translates into CASSPRTGGGVDTQYF.

The chain has TRBV9 and TRBJ1-2; no reliable D call. V lost 4 bases and J 0 bases, leaving 10 bases between the germline ends. The CDR3 length is 14 residues. Looked up from germline, CDR1 is SGDLS and CDR2 is YYNGEE. The CDR3 bases are TGTGCCAGCAGCTATTCCGACGCTAACTATGGCTACACCTTC. The encoded protein is CASSYSDANYGYTF.

The chain recombines TRBV19 with TRBJ2-1; possibly TRBD2 for D (6 bases). CDR1 and CDR2 (germline): LNHDA, SQIVND (reference sequence). The CDR3 consists of 15 residues. Trimming took 3 bases from V and 4 from J, leaving 13 bases between them. CDR3 protein: CASSMRLGSYNEQFF. CDR3 sequence (DNA): TGTGCCAGTAGTATGAGACTAGGATCTTACAATGAGCAGTTCTTC.

This chain connects TRBV5-1 to TRBJ2-5; 7 nucleotides line up with TRBD2. CDR1 is SGHRS and CDR2 is YFSETQ in the germline V gene. The CDR3 contains 17 residues. V was pared by 3 bases and J by 2 bases, with 13 bases of the junction left unmatched. CDR3 sequence (DNA): TGCGCCAGCAGCTCTATCAGCGGGGCGACATTTCAAGAGACCCAGTACTTC. This gives the protein CASSSISGATFQETQYF.

This rearrangement joins TRBV2 to TRBJ2-3, with 10 bases identical to TRBD1. The trim removed 3 bases at V and 2 bases at J, leaving 11 bases unmatched. There are 18 residues in the CDR3. Germline-derived CDR1 and CDR2 are SNHLY and FYNNEI. The DNA of the CDR3 is TGTGCCAGCAGTGACCCTGACGGACAGGGGGGCCTCACAGATACGCAGTATTTT. Translation: CASSDPDGQGGLTDTQYF.

The chain joins TRBV7-8 to TRBJ2-7; TRBD1 matches 7 bases. V lost 6 bases, J lost 4 bases, and 12 bases stayed unmatched. CDR1 is SGHVS and CDR2 is FQNEAQ in the germline V gene. The CDR3 has 15 residues. The CDR3 loop reads CASRLVEGALYEQYF. CDR3 nucleotide sequence: TGTGCCAGCAGGCTCGTTGAGGGGGCCCTTTACGAGCAGTACTTC.

The rearrangement links TRBV9 to TRBJ2-5; tentatively, D is TRBD1 or TRBD2 (5 bases each). This CDR3 has 14 residues. Germline V CDR1 and CDR2: SGDLS, YYNGEE. The V end was cut by 2 bases, the J end by 5 bases, with 13 bases between. The CDR3 sequence is CASSVTGTQETQYF. For the CDR3, the DNA is TGTGCCAGCAGCGTCACCGGGACCCAGGAGACCCAGTACTTC.

The rearrangement uses TRBV10-3 and TRBJ1-5; the D is unclear. Germline assignment: CDR1 ENHRY and CDR2 SYGVKD. The CDR3 spans 14 residues. Trimming shortened V by 3 bases and J by 3 bases, and 9 bases separated the two germline ends. The CDR3 sequence is CAISDGLLNQPQHF. The CDR3 DNA follows: TGTGCCATCAGTGACGGACTCCTCAATCAGCCCCAGCATTTT.

This chain joins TRBV19 and TRBJ1-1; no reliable D call. This CDR3 spans 13 amino acids. Trimming cost V 5 bases and J 0 bases, with 7 bases left between them. The germline gives CDR1 LNHDA, CDR2 SQIVND (reference sequence). The CDR3 spells CASSSGMNTEAFF. CDR3 in DNA: TGTGCCAGTAGTTCCGGGATGAACACTGAAGCTTTCTTT. The whole variable domain, filled in from reference TRBV19 and TRBJ1-1, reads DGGITQSPKYLFRKEGQNVTLSCEQNLNHDAMYWYRQDPGQGLRLIYYSQIVNDFQKGDIAEGYSVSREKKESFPLTVTSAQKNPTAFYLCASSSGMNTEAFFGQGTRLTVV.